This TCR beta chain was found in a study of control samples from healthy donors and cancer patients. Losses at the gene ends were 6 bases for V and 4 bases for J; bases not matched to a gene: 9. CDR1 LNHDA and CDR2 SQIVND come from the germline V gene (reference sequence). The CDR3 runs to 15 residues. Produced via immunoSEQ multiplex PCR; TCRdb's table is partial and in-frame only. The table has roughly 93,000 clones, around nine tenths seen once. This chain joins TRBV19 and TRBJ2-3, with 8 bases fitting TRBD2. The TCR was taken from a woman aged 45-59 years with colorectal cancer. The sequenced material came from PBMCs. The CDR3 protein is CASSPSGGGPDTQYF. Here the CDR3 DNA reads TGTGCCAGTAGCCCCTCGGGCGGGGGGCCAGATACGCAGTATTTT. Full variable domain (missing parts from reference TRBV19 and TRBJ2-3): DGGITQSPKYLFRKEGQNVTLSCEQNLNHDAMYWYRQDPGQGLRLIYYSQIVNDFQKGDIAEGYSVSREKKESFPLTVTSAQKNPTAFYLCASSPSGGGPDTQYFGPGTRLTVL.